This TCR beta chain was sequenced for a study of shared clonotypes between healthy human individuals. In the study overall: A donor's plate count was three for CD4 naive and three for CD4 memory; CD8 naive had two and CD8 memory one. Study-level findings and limits: Despite large depth, rarefaction showed incomplete sorted-subset sequencing. Clonotype sharing among the donors was expected to vary with sequencing depth.

Germline trimming cut 4 bases from V and 4 bases from J; bases unmatched to any gene: 7. Germline V lookup: CDR1 MNHEY, CDR2 SMNVEV (reference sequence). This CDR3 region has 15 residues. This clone was seen only once. The target antigen is unknown. The repertoire was sequenced with immunoSEQ multiplex PCR; TCRdb's copy has only in-frame clones and lacks some. The repertoire holds 2 million to 3 million clones, with under 95% as singletons. Source material: naive CD4+ T cells from PBMCs. Subset indicated: CD45RA+ positively selected. The chain couples TRBV27 to TRBJ2-7; 10 bases align to TRBD2. The TCR comes from a man aged 18 to 35 in good health. Some clones in this sample may be carry-over from other donors' samples. CDR3 nucleotides: TGTGCCAGCAGTTCCCCCTCTAGCGGGAGTTACGAGCAGTACTTC. It codes for CASSSPSSGSYEQYF.